One and the same sample provided the 23 T cell receptor beta chains below, sequenced in a study of early T cells in non-severe SARS-CoV-2 infection. TCRdb reprocessed the 5' RACE reads via MiXCR and lists one record per CDR3 protein. The sample has tens of thousands of distinct CDR3 sequences; roughly 6% are singletons. The sample consisted of whole blood. These receptors were obtained from an adult who was a healthcare worker with PCR-confirmed SARS-CoV-2 infection or an uninfected control (not recorded which).

At least ten counts were recorded for this clonotype. The chain has TRBV30 and TRBJ2-5; 7 nucleotides line up with TRBD2. The V and J ends lost 0 bases and 6 bases, in that order; junction bases with no gene match: 10. The CDR3 has 15 residues. Germline V gene sequence: CDR1 GTSNPN, CDR2 SVGIG (reference sequence). This CDR3 is CAWSVEGRATKTQYF. The CDR3 DNA follows: TGTGCCTGGAGTGTGGAAGGGAGGGCAACAAAGACCCAGTACTTC.

This clonotype has a count of ten or more. The chain carries TRBV7-2 and TRBJ2-3; 8 bases line up with TRBD2. Germline-derived CDR1 and CDR2 are SGHTA and FQGNSA. With 2 bases clipped from V and 3 bases from J, the junction kept 4 bases outside the gene matches. The CDR3 extends over 15 amino acids. CDR3 loop: CASSLLGTSTDTQYF. In DNA, the CDR3 is TGTGCCAGCAGCTTATTAGGGACTAGTACAGATACGCAGTATTTT.

The sample holds many counts of this clonotype. V is TRBV29-1 and J is TRBJ2-1; D gene uncertain. The V gene's germline CDR1 is SQVTM and CDR2 ANQGSEA. CDR3 length: 14 residues. V was trimmed by 6 bases and J by 0 bases, leaving 12 bases between them. The CDR3 protein is CSVLAANSYNEQFF. Here the CDR3 DNA reads TGCAGCGTGTTAGCTGCCAACTCCTACAATGAGCAGTTCTTC.

This clonotype was counted many times. The chain recombines TRBV18 with TRBJ2-1; D gene ambiguous. This CDR3 spans 12 amino acids. The V gene lost 3 bases and the J gene lost 7 bases, with 7 bases spanning the gap. Germline CDR1 and CDR2: KGHSH and LQKENI. The CDR3 here is CASSPGINEQFF. CDR3 nucleotides: TGTGCCAGCTCACCGGGGATAAATGAGCAGTTCTTC.

This clonotype was seen ten or more times. This chain links TRBV20-1 with TRBJ1-1; no clear D gene. CDR1 is DFQATT, CDR2 SNEGSKA, per germline (reference sequence). V shed 0 bases and J shed 1 base, with 9 bases lying between them. CDR3 length: 14 residues. CDR3 protein: CSARDPRGNTEAFF. CDR3 DNA sequence: TGCAGTGCTAGAGATCCCCGAGGGAACACTGAAGCTTTCTTT.

Ten or more counts support this clonotype. CDR3 coding DNA: TGTGCCAGTAGTATATCCGCGGGACATTCCTACAATGAGCAGTTCTTC. Its protein is CASSISAGHSYNEQFF. The V call is TRBV19, the J call TRBJ2-1, with D perhaps being TRBD1 or TRBD2 (6 bases each). Germline-derived CDR1 and CDR2 are LNHDA and SQIVND (reference sequence). With 2 bases removed from V and 1 base from J, the gap between germline ends came to 12 bases. The CDR3 consists of 16 residues.

V usage is TRBV7-2 and J usage is TRBJ2-7, with TRBD1 as a possible D gene (6 bases). The germline V gene encodes CDR1 SGHTA and CDR2 FQGNSA. V lost 2 bases and J lost 6, with 11 bases in between. This CDR3 contains 13 residues. CDR3 region: CASSLTGTGEQYF. DNA for the CDR3: TGTGCCAGCAGCTTAACAGGGACGGGCGAGCAGTACTTC.

Ten or more counts support this clonotype. The chain recombines TRBV12-3 or TRBV12-4 with TRBJ1-3; no firm D call. The CDR3 consists of 14 residues. The germline V and J ends were trimmed by 8 bases and 0 bases, with 11 bases remaining between them. DNA for the CDR3: TGTGCCAGCGTTGCGGGCCTCTCTGGAAACACCATATATTTT. Protein: CASVAGLSGNTIYF.

The gene calls are TRBV20-1 and TRBJ1-5; D is uncertain. CDR1 DFQATT and CDR2 SNEGSKA come from the germline V gene (reference sequence). CDR3 length: 11 residues. V was pared by 2 bases and J by 14 bases, with 13 bases between. CDR3 in DNA: TGCAGTGCTAGATACAGCGGCATTGAGCATTTT. Residues: CSARYSGIEHF.

In its sample, this clonotype was seen many times. The CDR3 sequence: CASTPDGNQPQHF. In DNA, the CDR3 is TGTGCCAGCACCCCGGACGGAAATCAGCCCCAGCATTTT. V and J are TRBV12-3 or TRBV12-4 and TRBJ1-5; D is undetermined. V lost 7 bases and J 4 bases, leaving 11 bases between the germline ends. This CDR3 is 13 amino acids long.

This clonotype showed up many times. V is TRBV19 and J is TRBJ2-2, with D possibly TRBD2 on 5 matching bases. The CDR3 consists of 16 residues. Trimming left V 2 bases short and J 7 bases short, with 17 bases between. Looked up from germline, CDR1 is LNHDA and CDR2 is SQIVND (reference sequence). CDR3 nucleotides: TGTGCCAGTAGTATAAAAGGACTGGGGAGAGACGGGGAGCTGTTTTTT. Amino acids: CASSIKGLGRDGELFF.

This clonotype was recorded many times. The CDR3 nucleotides are TGTGCCAGCAGTCGCAGGCTGTCCCTACGCACAGATACGCAGTATTTT. Translation: CASSRRLSLRTDTQYF. The chain employs TRBV27 and TRBJ2-3; the D is unclear. CDR1 and CDR2 (germline): MNHEY, SMNVEV (reference sequence). Trimming removed 5 bases at V and 1 base at J, with 16 bases between. CDR3 length: 16 residues.

At least ten counts were recorded for this clonotype. The rearrangement links TRBV20-1 to TRBJ2-7, with D possibly being TRBD2 (5 bases). The V gene lost 1 base and the J gene lost 6 bases, with 16 bases spanning the gap. Per germline, CDR1 DFQATT and CDR2 SNEGSKA (reference sequence). CDR3 length: 14 amino acids. CDR3 coding DNA: TGCAGTGCTAGAGCGGACTCGACCAGGATCGAGCAGTACTTC. It translates to CSARADSTRIEQYF.

This clonotype was recorded at least ten times. V is TRBV20-1 and J is TRBJ2-1; TRBD2 aligns across 11 bases. The germline V gene has CDR1 DFQATT and CDR2 SNEGSKA (reference sequence). CDR3 length: 14 residues. Trimming cost V 6 bases and J 9 bases; bases outside gene matches: 10. CDR3 in amino acids: CSAATSGSLPEQFF. The CDR3 nucleotides are TGCAGTGCCGCCACTAGCGGGAGTTTGCCTGAGCAGTTCTTC.

This clonotype was detected ten times or more. V is TRBV25-1 and J is TRBJ2-5; D uncertain. The CDR3 covers 12 residues. Trimming took 4 bases from V and 1 from J, leaving 4 bases between them. CDR1 and CDR2 from the germline V gene are MGHDK and SYGVNS. Written as DNA, the CDR3 is TGTGCCAGCAGTGGCCCCCAAGAGACCCAGTACTTC. Amino acids: CASSGPQETQYF.

This clonotype was observed a few times. The rearrangement joins TRBV12-3 or TRBV12-4 to TRBJ1-5; no reliable D call. The CDR3 contains 12 residues. The germline V and J ends were trimmed by 4 bases and 2 bases, with 3 bases remaining between them. The CDR3 sequence: CASSWGNQPQHF. CDR3 coding DNA: TGTGCCAGCAGTTGGGGCAATCAGCCCCAGCATTTT.

The rearrangement links TRBV4-2 to TRBJ2-2; D not resolved. V was clipped by 0 bases and J by 3 bases, with 8 bases between them. This CDR3 has 15 residues. Germline-derived CDR1 and CDR2 are LGHNA and YNFKEQ. CDR3 in amino acids: CASSQEFRDTGELFF. DNA of the CDR3: TGTGCCAGCAGCCAAGAATTTCGGGACACCGGGGAGCTGTTTTTT.

This clonotype was picked up many times. The V gene is TRBV19, the J gene TRBJ2-5; TRBD2 agrees at 12 bases. J lost 2 bases, V lost 9 bases, and 7 bases had no gene match. Germline CDR1 reads LNHDA; CDR2 reads SQIVND (reference sequence). The CDR3 is 15 amino acids. DNA for the CDR3: TGTGCCAGCCGAGATACTAGCGGGGGGCAAGAGACCCAGTACTTC. It translates to CASRDTSGGQETQYF.

V usage is TRBV7-9 and J usage is TRBJ1-1, with 7 bases that match TRBD1. This CDR3 spans 15 amino acids. Germline assignment: CDR1 SEHNR and CDR2 FQNEAQ (reference sequence). With V trimmed by 0 bases and J by 5 bases, 6 bases remained unmatched. CDR3 loop: CASSLAVGQSTEAFF. The CDR3 nucleotides are TGTGCCAGCAGCTTAGCTGTGGGACAGTCAACTGAAGCTTTCTTT.

There are a few counts of this clonotype. The chain carries TRBV7-2 and TRBJ2-7; 11 nucleotides match TRBD2. The CDR3 has 18 residues. V was clipped by 1 base and J by 4 bases; unmatched bases: 12. Germline V gives CDR1 SGHTA, CDR2 FQGNSA. CDR3 residues: CASSLVPPGTSGKYEQYF. The DNA for the CDR3 is TGTGCCAGCAGCTTAGTACCCCCAGGGACTAGCGGAAAATACGAGCAGTACTTC.

This clonotype was detected many times. This chain joins TRBV7-2 and TRBJ2-3, with D uncertain. The CDR3 totals 13 residues. From germline, CDR1 is SGHTA and CDR2 FQGNSA. The ends were cut back, 5 bases at V and 1 base at J, with 7 bases in the middle. CDR3 region: CASSPTRTDTQYF. The CDR3 nucleotides are TGTGCCAGCAGCCCTACCCGCACAGATACGCAGTATTTT.

This clonotype appeared many times. The chain is built from TRBV2 and TRBJ2-1; possibly TRBD2 for D (6 bases). V was trimmed by 0 bases and J by 3 bases, leaving 12 bases between them. The CDR3 runs 16 residues. CDR1 and CDR2 from the germline V gene are SNHLY and FYNNEI. CDR3 protein: CASSEAGGLSYNEQFF. CDR3 in DNA: TGTGCCAGCAGTGAAGCGGGGGGACTCAGCTACAATGAGCAGTTCTTC.

This clonotype was counted many times. This chain joins TRBV18 and TRBJ1-1; 11 nucleotides align to TRBD1. CDR1 is KGHSH, CDR2 LQKENI, per germline. The CDR3 has 18 amino acids. Trimming took 4 bases from V and 0 from J; bases not matched to a gene: 10. The CDR3 loop reads CASSLSRGTGGVNTEAFF. DNA of the CDR3: TGTGCCAGCTCACTTTCGAGGGGGACAGGGGGTGTGAACACTGAAGCTTTCTTT.